This T cell receptor (beta chain) was identified during a study of beta chain features in type 1 diabetes. Sorted CD4+ subsets: naive, central memory, regulatory, stem cell-like memory (CD45RO/CCR7/CD25/CD127/CD95/CD27 panel). Investigators reverse transcribed all isolated RNA, so they sequenced expressed TCRB transcripts. Only in-frame clones appear in the TCRdb table, and some are missing; sequencing was by immunoSEQ multiplex PCR. This sample has 600,000 to 700,000 clones, with 9.5% to 15% found just once. As regards this clone: Its matching antigen is unknown.

The V gene's germline CDR1 is SEHNR and CDR2 FQNEAQ (reference sequence). V shed 2 bases, J shed 3 bases, and the junction held 0 bases outside the gene matches. The length of the CDR3 is 15 residues. Whole-study results and caveats: There were fewer insertions and more deletions at the VDJ junctions of type 1 diabetes patients. Type 1 diabetes patients showed a moderate but significant shortening of TCRB CDR3s in all four CD4+ subsets. The cDNA sequencing approach could over-represent high-TCR-expressing cells.

This clonotype originated in a man aged 25-45 years with type 1 diabetes. The chain joins TRBV7-9 to TRBJ2-2, with 10 bases fitting TRBD2. Source material: naive CD4+ T cells from blood. The CDR3 nucleotides read TGTGCCAGCAGCTTACTAGCGGGGGACACCGGGGAGCTGTTTTTT. This translates into CASSLLAGDTGELFF.